This TCR beta chain was sequenced in a study of blood T cell repertoires in COVID-19. Overall study context: The United States, Italy and Spain supplied acute and convalescent COVID-19 samples. T cells, B-cell-depleted T cells, or PBMCs provided the cDNA or gDNA that served as material.

In the original processing: Amplification of reference gene primers provided the estimated nucleated cell counts. Sequenced by immunoSEQ multiplex PCR; TCRdb stores in-frame clones only, minus some. V and J calls and clone size are copied from that table; D and trimming were computed from the DNA. The top ten hold roughly 9% of the sample, which has 240,000 or so clones, 80% to 90% seen once. The V gene lost 7 bases and the J gene lost 6 bases, with 21 bases spanning the gap. This CDR3 has 15 residues. Germline lookup yields CDR1 SGHTS and CDR2 YDEGEE. The clonotype was recovered from a man aged 40-49 years who had recovered from COVID-19. Specimen: PBMCs or T cells enriched from blood (not recorded which). V usage is TRBV5-8 and J usage is TRBJ2-3, with a tentative D call TRBD1 (6 bases). The CDR3 is CASCAGTTLVDTQYF. In nucleotides, the CDR3 is TGTGCCAGCTGCGCCGGGACAACACTCGTGGATACGCAGTATTTT.